The rows below give T cell receptor beta chains drawn from one sample of a study of T cells in Graves' hyperthyroidism and ophthalmopathy. TCRdb independently ran MiXCR on the multiplex PCR reads; one entry per CDR3 protein. This sample has around 340,000 distinct CDR3 sequences, with roughly 13% found just once. The sequenced sample consisted of blood. These receptor sequences come from a woman aged 30 to 39 with Graves' hyperthyroidism. The CDR3 runs from the conserved cysteine through the conserved F or W. A D gene is named only where the DNA matches it firmly. Rows give clone size only sometimes, using once, few, many, or a class for an expanded clone.

>TRBJ2-2|TRBV6-2/TRBV6-3|.|.
CASRGSDNTGELFF
TGTGCCAGCAGAGGGTCAGATAACACCGGGGAGCTGTTTTTT
>TRBJ2-7|TRBV7-2|many|.
CASSSYYRAEQYF
TGTGCCAGCAGCTCATATTACAGGGCCGAGCAGTACTTC
>TRBJ2-5|TRBV5-1|.|TRBD2
CASHPGTSGQETQYF
TGCGCCAGCCACCCCGGGACTAGCGGTCAGGAGACCCAGTACTTC
>TRBJ2-3|TRBV27|.|.
CASSPRPGRTSTDTQYF
TGTGCCAGCAGTCCTCGCCCCGGCAGAACTAGCACAGATACGCAGTATTTT
>TRBJ2-2|TRBV4-2|.|.
CASSQVDRDLTGELFF
TGTGCCAGCAGCCAAGTGGATAGAGACCTGACCGGGGAGCTGTTTTTT
>TRBJ2-1|TRBV2|many|.
CASSEAGQSRVGFF
TGTGCCAGCAGTGAAGCAGGACAGAGTCGGGTTGGGTTCTTC
>TRBJ2-1|TRBV20-1|few|.
CSAEGPPQANEQFF
TGCAGTGCGGAGGGCCCTCCTCAGGCCAATGAGCAGTTCTTC
>TRBJ2-7|TRBV7-8|.|TRBD2
CASRPTSGRTYEQYF
TGTGCCAGCAGGCCGACTAGCGGTCGCACCTACGAGCAGTACTTC
>TRBJ1-5|TRBV6-2/TRBV6-3|many|.
CASHGTTEGQPQHF
TGTGCCAGCCACGGGACAACGGAAGGACAGCCCCAGCATTTT
>TRBJ2-4|TRBV7-8|many|.
CASSEKTGELRVAKNIQYF
TGTGCCAGCAGCGAGAAGACAGGCGAACTGAGAGTAGCCAAAAACATTCAGTACTTC
>TRBJ2-2|TRBV24-1|.|TRBD1
CATSDLRQGAGELFF
TGTGCCACCAGTGATTTGAGACAGGGAGCCGGGGAGCTGTTTTTT
>TRBJ1-1|TRBV27|few|TRBD1
CASSSGQGILSAFF
TGTGCCAGCAGTTCAGGACAGGGGATTCTCTCAGCTTTCTTT
>TRBJ2-7|TRBV11-2|many|TRBD2
CASSFGGRAGEQYF
TGTGCCAGCAGCTTTGGCGGGAGGGCTGGCGAGCAGTACTTC
>TRBJ2-7|TRBV20-1|.|TRBD2
CSAPGTSGSIGGEQYF
TGCAGCGCTCCCGGGACTAGCGGGAGTATAGGAGGCGAGCAGTACTTC
>TRBJ1-4|TRBV4-1|.|.
CASSPNWGMANEKLFF
TGCGCCAGCAGCCCCAATTGGGGGATGGCTAATGAAAAACTGTTTTTT
>TRBJ1-4|TRBV15|.|.
CATSSSTGGPNEKLFF
TGTGCCACCAGCTCATCGACGGGGGGACCTAATGAAAAACTGTTTTTT
>TRBJ2-3|TRBV20-1|many|TRBD1
CSARDRDSWPDTQYF
TGCAGTGCTAGAGACCGGGACAGCTGGCCAGATACGCAGTATTTT
>TRBJ2-2|TRBV30|many|.
CAWSGLLNTGELFF
TGTGCCTGGAGTGGACTTTTGAACACCGGGGAGCTGTTTTTT
>TRBJ2-1|TRBV4-1|.|TRBD1
CASRTGTATKEQFF
TGCGCCAGCAGAACGGGGACAGCTACAAAGGAGCAGTTCTTC
>TRBJ1-3|TRBV6-5|.|.
CASSYTDISGNTIYF
TGTGCCAGCAGTTACACCGACATCTCTGGAAACACCATATATTTT
>TRBJ1-4|TRBV28|many|.
CASAANEKLFF
TGTGCCAGCGCGGCCAATGAAAAACTGTTTTTT
>TRBJ1-1|TRBV11-2|few|.
CASQDRKPEAFF
TGTGCCAGCCAAGACAGGAAACCTGAAGCTTTCTTT
>TRBJ1-6|TRBV28|.|TRBD1
CASSLRQGYNSPLHF
TGTGCCAGCAGCCTCCGACAGGGATATAATTCACCCCTCCACTTT
>TRBJ2-7|TRBV5-5|many|TRBD1
CASSPNPPGQGADEQYF
TGTGCCAGCAGCCCAAATCCGCCGGGACAGGGGGCCGACGAGCAGTACTTC
>TRBJ2-4|TRBV4-2|once|.
CASSQGGLARAKNIQYF
TGTGCCAGCAGCCAAGGGGGGTTGGCTAGAGCCAAAAACATTCAGTACTTC
>TRBJ2-5|TRBV6-2/TRBV6-3|many|TRBD2
CASSPGTSKTQYF
TGTGCCAGCAGTCCCGGGACTAGCAAGACCCAGTACTTC
>TRBJ2-5|TRBV2|few|TRBD1
CASNMGQQETQYF
TGTGCCAGCAATATGGGACAGCAAGAGACCCAGTACTTC
>TRBJ1-1|TRBV27|many|.
CASSFRGSTEAFF
TGTGCCAGCAGTTTCAGAGGGTCCACTGAAGCTTTCTTT
>TRBJ2-5|TRBV28|many|.
CASSNRGTTRWTQYF
TGTGCCAGCAGTAATAGGGGGACAACACGGTGGACCCAGTACTTC
>TRBJ1-6|TRBV5-1|.|.
CASSLEGPDSYNSPLHF
TGCGCCAGCAGCTTAGAGGGGCCAGACTCCTATAATTCACCCCTCCACTTT
>TRBJ2-4|TRBV20-1|.|TRBD2
CSVGTSGRALSQNIQYF
TGCAGTGTGGGGACTAGCGGGAGGGCCTTGAGCCAAAACATTCAGTACTTC
>TRBJ2-5|TRBV29-1|many|.
CSVESGVETQYF
TGCAGCGTTGAATCAGGGGTCGAGACCCAGTACTTC
>TRBJ2-2|TRBV20-1|.|TRBD1
CSASRGGTAGELFF
TGCAGTGCTAGCCGAGGGGGCACGGCCGGGGAGCTGTTTTTT
>TRBJ2-1|TRBV9|many|.
CASCPAVSPYNEQFF
TGTGCCAGCTGCCCCGCGGTGTCCCCTTACAATGAGCAGTTCTTC
>TRBJ2-7|TRBV19|.|TRBD1
CASSIGQGYEQYF
TGTGCCAGTAGTATCGGACAGGGCTACGAGCAGTACTTC
>TRBJ1-4|TRBV28|many|.
CASSFWGSTNEKLFF
TGTGCCAGCAGTTTCTGGGGATCAACTAATGAAAAACTGTTTTTT
>TRBJ2-1|TRBV12-3/TRBV12-4|.|.
CASSFDPGRYNEQFF
TGTGCCAGCAGTTTTGATCCAGGGCGCTACAATGAGCAGTTCTTC
>TRBJ1-1|TRBV7-9|many|.
CASSLGAAEAFF
TGTGCCAGCAGCTTGGGCGCCGCTGAAGCTTTCTTT
>TRBJ2-2|TRBV7-6|few|TRBD1
CASSLGAGTGGTGELFF
TGTGCCAGCAGCTTAGGGGCCGGGACAGGGGGCACCGGGGAGCTGTTTTTT
>TRBJ2-4|TRBV4-3|.|.
CASSQVGPHTLAKNIQYF
TGCGCCAGCAGCCAAGTGGGTCCGCATACTCTAGCCAAAAACATTCAGTACTTC
>TRBJ2-1|TRBV2|many|TRBD1
CASSLFGTGGNYEQFF
TGTGCCAGCAGTTTATTCGGGACAGGGGGCAACTATGAGCAGTTCTTC
>TRBJ2-6|TRBV24-1|many|.
CATSAVSDQSGANVLTF
TGTGCCACCAGTGCTGTCTCCGACCAATCTGGGGCCAACGTCCTGACTTTC
>TRBJ2-7|TRBV28|many|.
CASSLGEDGAYEQYF
TGTGCCAGCAGTTTAGGGGAGGACGGTGCCTACGAGCAGTACTTC
>TRBJ2-3|TRBV20-1|many|TRBD2
CSASTSGRAGADTQYF
TGCAGTGCCTCCACTAGCGGGAGGGCCGGGGCAGATACGCAGTATTTT
>TRBJ1-5|TRBV7-7|few|TRBD1
CASSPERRTGGHQPQHF
TGTGCTAGCAGCCCAGAGCGTCGGACAGGGGGACATCAGCCCCAGCATTTT
>TRBJ1-5|TRBV6-5|many|.
CASSYSGDSNQPQHF
TGTGCCAGCAGTTACTCGGGGGACAGCAATCAGCCCCAGCATTTT
>TRBJ1-1|TRBV12-5|.|.
CSPLWGATEAFF
TGTTCCCCTCTGTGGGGGGCCACTGAAGCTTTCTTT
>TRBJ2-7|TRBV24-1|.|TRBD1
CATNPGTGTYEQYF
TGTGCCACCAATCCCGGGACAGGTACCTACGAGCAGTACTTC
>TRBJ1-4|TRBV4-3|once|.
CASSQDEPTAINEKLFF
TGCGCCAGCAGCCAAGATGAACCCACAGCGATAAATGAAAAACTGTTTTTT
>TRBJ1-5|TRBV6-4|many|.
CASITGRSNQPQHF
TGTGCCAGCATTACCGGGCGGAGCAATCAGCCCCAGCATTTT
>TRBJ2-2|TRBV10-3|many|.
CAISESLGLFTGELFF
TGTGCCATCAGTGAGTCCCTGGGCCTATTCACCGGGGAGCTGTTTTTT
>TRBJ2-1|TRBV7-6|few|TRBD2
CASSLTSGSILGSYNEQFF
TGTGCCAGCAGCTTGACTAGCGGGAGCATCCTCGGGTCCTACAATGAGCAGTTCTTC
>TRBJ2-3|TRBV7-2|many|TRBD1
CASSRGTGTTDTQYF
TGTGCCAGCAGCCGGGGGACAGGAACCACAGATACGCAGTATTTT
>TRBJ2-7|TRBV11-2|few|.
CASSFFEGTYEQYF
TGTGCCAGCAGCTTTTTTGAGGGCACCTACGAGCAGTACTTC